A selection of T cell receptor beta chains follows, all from one sample in a study of T cell responses to AZD1222 COVID-19 vaccine. The protocol was immunoSEQ multiplex PCR, while the TCRdb copy is restricted to in-frame clones and leaves out a portion. The sample holds 130,000 to 150,000 clones, 88% seen once. The sequencing here drew on peripheral blood, taken on day 0 of MenACWY control vaccination. These receptor sequences come from an adult in good health. Both conserved end residues are part of each CDR3. Each record gives: V gene, CDR3 protein.

v_call: TRBV6-2/TRBV6-3
cdr3_aa: CASSSIDRHYGYTF

v_call: TRBV28
cdr3_aa: CASRGQTNTEAFF

v_call: TRBV27
cdr3_aa: CASSYRTGVFYNSPLHF

v_call: TRBV28
cdr3_aa: CASSALQGRGYYGYTF

v_call: TRBV5-1
cdr3_aa: CASSLANRVNTEAFF

v_call: TRBV27
cdr3_aa: CASGTGYTYEQYF

v_call: TRBV7-6
cdr3_aa: CASSLGATRNTEAFF

v_call: TRBV3-1/TRBV3-2
cdr3_aa: CASSQAGGYGETQYF

v_call: TRBV6-1
cdr3_aa: CASSEETVSYEQYF

v_call: TRBV27
cdr3_aa: CASSFRGLYYGYTF

v_call: TRBV4-3
cdr3_aa: CASPGKTSYEQYF

v_call: TRBV29-1
cdr3_aa: CSLGQTFGSYTF

v_call: TRBV11-3
cdr3_aa: CASSTEGRPYEQYF

v_call: TRBV6-5
cdr3_aa: CASTELGLSNGELFF

v_call: TRBV7-2
cdr3_aa: CASSLARGSHNSPLHF

v_call: TRBV12-3/TRBV12-4
cdr3_aa: CASRRKGNEKLFF

v_call: TRBV7-2
cdr3_aa: CASSSTPGVEQYF

v_call: TRBV6-5
cdr3_aa: CASSYSPVPNSPLHF

v_call: TRBV28
cdr3_aa: CASRHLDHSNQPQHF

v_call: TRBV4-3
cdr3_aa: CASSQDRGTQYF

v_call: TRBV7-7
cdr3_aa: CASSLGRQETQYF

v_call: TRBV5-5
cdr3_aa: CASSVNRGLSGNTIYF

v_call: TRBV6-1
cdr3_aa: CASSEVAGSNEKLFF

v_call: TRBV27
cdr3_aa: CASSKENYGYTF

v_call: TRBV28
cdr3_aa: CASTSRSNQPQHF

v_call: TRBV19
cdr3_aa: CASSPYAQGPKGLGYGYTF

v_call: TRBV19
cdr3_aa: CASSKSLGTDNYGYTF

v_call: TRBV28
cdr3_aa: CASSPPGTGLVGYTF

v_call: TRBV23-1
cdr3_aa: CASSHRDLLRGNYGYTF

v_call: TRBV4-3
cdr3_aa: CASSQELARLTNQPQHF

v_call: TRBV7-9
cdr3_aa: CASSLGGLNIQYF

v_call: TRBV4-1
cdr3_aa: CASSQVGAGLAEKLFF

v_call: TRBV4-2
cdr3_aa: CASSQDVSDSDTQYF

v_call: TRBV19
cdr3_aa: CASSLEGDTDTGELFF

v_call: TRBV6-4
cdr3_aa: CASRATGGRSTEAFF

v_call: TRBV28
cdr3_aa: CASSLWGTGNYGYTF

v_call: TRBV28
cdr3_aa: CASRPGTGSFNEQFF

v_call: TRBV11-3
cdr3_aa: CASSSTGLGYTF

v_call: TRBV5-1
cdr3_aa: CASSPLTGVSGYTF

v_call: TRBV11-3
cdr3_aa: CASSFGTGNVNEQFF

v_call: TRBV9
cdr3_aa: CASSQGVQETQYF

v_call: TRBV19
cdr3_aa: CASSISYVTGGNQPQHF

v_call: TRBV6-2/TRBV6-3
cdr3_aa: CASSWDTGSYEQYF

v_call: TRBV24-1
cdr3_aa: CATSDMDRTGTYEQYF

v_call: TRBV28
cdr3_aa: CASSLGSASVYNEQFF

v_call: TRBV12-5
cdr3_aa: CASGLQGRETQYF

v_call: TRBV5-4
cdr3_aa: CASSRGLAGAETQYF

v_call: TRBV7-9
cdr3_aa: CASSRWGSNEKLFF

v_call: TRBV6-2/TRBV6-3
cdr3_aa: CASSLTRQPQHF